The clone carrying this T cell receptor (beta chain) has only a few counts. Its specificity is unknown. This sample was included in a study of post-analysis software for immune sequencing data. Study summary: The cohort encompassed relapsing-remitting, secondary progressive and progressive-relapsing multiple sclerosis disease courses. Findings and caveats of the study: Versus controls, multiple sclerosis patients showed significantly lower diversity (normalized Chao1). When patients were compared with controls, five TRBV segments were more frequent, TRBV5-6, TRBV5-1 and TRBV20-1 among them.

Researchers reported that TCR beta cDNA libraries carried unique molecular identifiers. Between roughly 1 and 11 million T cells gave rise to some 450,000 cDNA molecules. TCRdb passed the PCR reads through MiXCR, listing each CDR3 protein once. The data hold hundreds of thousands of distinct CDR3 sequences, with about 27% observed a single time. This CDR3 comprises 13 residues. The V gene's germline CDR1 is SGHTA and CDR2 FQGNSA. After removal of 5 bases from V and 11 bases from J, the junction contained 11 bases not matched to a gene. Sequenced: blood. This TCR was recovered from a girl between 10 and 17 years old with multiple sclerosis. V is TRBV7-2 and J is TRBJ2-5; 7 bases are shared with TRBD2. The CDR3 here is CASSLAFWREQYF. Written as DNA, the CDR3 is TGTGCCAGCAGCCTTGCCTTTTGGCGGGAGCAGTACTTC.